This T cell receptor (beta chain) was recorded in a study of blood T cell repertoires in COVID-19. The overall study: Sites across the United States, Italy and Spain contributed samples from acute and convalescent COVID-19. Nucleic acid was either cDNA or gDNA, and it came from T cells, B-cell-depleted T cells, or PBMCs.

The CDR3 covers 14 residues. Trimming at V came to 4 bases and at J to 2 bases, leaving 4 bases not matched to a gene. From germline, CDR1 is MNHEY and CDR2 SMNVEV (reference sequence). Original methodology: Estimated nucleated cell counts came from reference gene primer amplification. Clones were sequenced by immunoSEQ multiplex PCR, and TCRdb holds only the in-frame ones, with some missing. The DNA gave D and trimming, while V, J and clone size come from that table. The sample includes roughly 150,000 clones, 85% to 90% of them seen just once. The sequence derives from a man between 18 and 35 years old with COVID-19, enrolled during active disease. Material for sequencing was peripheral blood. The rearrangement links TRBV27 to TRBJ2-5; 7 nucleotides align to TRBD2. The CDR3 sequence is CASSSASGQETQYF. DNA for the CDR3: TGTGCCAGCAGTTCGGCTAGCGGACAAGAGACCCAGTACTTC.